Shown below are 32 T cell receptor beta chains from a single sample sequenced in a study of cytomegalovirus exposure and HLA in healthy donors. Profiling relied on immunoSEQ multiplex PCR, and the TCRdb table lists in-frame clones only, not all of them. Of some 150,000 clones listed, approximately 90% are singletons. Material: PBMCs. The receptors were sampled from a man aged 18 to 35 in good health and CMV-seronegative.

This chain links TRBV5-1 with TRBJ2-3; D perhaps matches TRBD2 (5 bases). This CDR3 contains 17 residues. CDR1 is SGHRS and CDR2 is YFSETQ in the germline V gene. Trimming shortened V by 4 bases and J by 0 bases, and 18 bases separated the two germline ends. This CDR3 is CASSPYYGGSSTDTQYF. The CDR3 nucleotides are TGCGCCAGCAGCCCGTATTACGGAGGAAGTAGCACAGATACGCAGTATTTT.

J is TRBJ1-1 and V is TRBV19; 10 bases agree with TRBD1. In germline, CDR1 is LNHDA, CDR2 SQIVND (reference sequence). This CDR3 has 15 residues. Germline trimming cut 4 bases from V and 6 bases from J; bases unmatched to any gene: 8. The CDR3 DNA reads as TGTGCCAGTAGTAGCTGGGACAGGGGTGGGGCTGAAGCTTTCTTT. Translating gives CASSSWDRGGAEAFF.

This rearrangement joins TRBV2 to TRBJ2-2; D is undetermined. In germline, CDR1 is SNHLY, CDR2 FYNNEI. The V gene lost 8 bases and the J gene lost 6 bases, with 16 bases spanning the gap. This CDR3 has 14 residues. CDR3 in amino acids: CASVRSGVAGELFF. The CDR3 DNA sequence: TGTGCCAGCGTGCGATCGGGTGTCGCCGGGGAGCTGTTTTTT.

This clone was seen once. The chain couples TRBV28 to TRBJ1-1; maybe TRBD1 (5 bases). The ends were cut back, 7 bases at V and 1 base at J, with 13 bases in the middle. This CDR3 region has 14 residues. Per germline, CDR1 MDHEN and CDR2 SYDVKM. The CDR3 region has the DNA TGTGCCAGCACCCGAAGGGGAGGGAACACTGAAGCTTTCTTT. Translated, it gives CASTRRGGNTEAFF.

This chain joins TRBV5-1 and TRBJ1-5; D is unresolved. The germline CDR1 and CDR2 sequences are SGHRS and YFSETQ. V was pared by 0 bases and J by 1 base, with 5 bases between. CDR3 size: 14 residues. CDR3 amino acids: CASSLDESNQPQHF. In nucleotides, the CDR3 is TGCGCCAGCAGCTTGGATGAGAGCAATCAGCCCCAGCATTTT.

The V gene is TRBV5-1, the J gene TRBJ2-2; 8 bases fit TRBD1. Germline V gives CDR1 SGHRS, CDR2 YFSETQ. CDR3 length equals 17 residues. V shed 2 bases, J shed 4 bases, and the junction held 10 bases outside the gene matches. Here the CDR3 DNA reads TGCGCCAGCAGCTTCACATCAGACAGGGGCAGCACCGGGGAGCTGTTTTTT. It translates to CASSFTSDRGSTGELFF. Looking up the rest from reference TRBV5-1 and TRBJ2-2 gives the full variable domain: KAGVTQTPRYLIKTRGQQVTLSCSPISGHRSVSWYQQTPGQGLQFLFEYFSETQRNKGNFPGRFSGRQFSNSRSEMNVSTLELGDSALYLCASSFTSDRGSTGELFFGEGSRLTVL.

The V call is TRBV19, the J call TRBJ1-5; TRBD1 aligns across 8 bases. The CDR3 length is 16 residues. V lost 8 bases, J lost 0 bases, and 9 bases stayed unmatched. CDR1 and CDR2 (germline): LNHDA, SQIVND (reference sequence). CDR3: CASGWTGSYSNQPQHF. The CDR3, as DNA: TGTGCCAGTGGATGGACAGGGTCCTATAGCAATCAGCCCCAGCATTTT.

This chain uses TRBV4-1 with TRBJ1-1, with D maybe TRBD1 (5 bases). V was pared by 1 base and J by 0 bases, with 12 bases between. There are 16 residues in the CDR3. Germline CDR1 MGHRA, CDR2 YSYEKL. CDR3 in amino acids: CASSQVAREVNTEAFF. The CDR3, as DNA: TGCGCCAGCAGCCAAGTAGCCAGGGAAGTGAACACTGAAGCTTTCTTT.

J is TRBJ2-3 and V is TRBV6-1; maybe TRBD2 (6 bases). V gave up 0 bases and J gave up 3 bases, with 10 bases separating them. The germline CDR1 and CDR2 sequences are MNHNS and SASEGT. The CDR3 sequence is 15 residues long. DNA of the CDR3: TGTGCCAGCAGTGAAGCGCGGGGAGGTACAGATACGCAGTATTTT. Protein product: CASSEARGGTDTQYF.

The rearrangement links TRBV5-1 to TRBJ1-1; D is unresolved. Germline-derived CDR1 and CDR2 are SGHRS and YFSETQ. CDR3 length equals 13 residues. V gave up 4 bases and J gave up 8 bases, with 15 bases separating them. CDR3 nucleotides: TGCGCCAGCAGCCCCGCCGGGTACGTAGAAGCTTTCTTT. It is translated as CASSPAGYVEAFF.

V is TRBV28 and J is TRBJ1-2; 8 nucleotides match TRBD1. V shed 5 bases, J shed 1 base, and the junction held 12 bases outside the gene matches. The germline gives CDR1 MDHEN, CDR2 SYDVKM. The CDR3 is made up of 17 amino acids. The CDR3 nucleotides are TGTGCCAGCAGTGGGGATACCTCGGACAGGGTTAACTATGGCTACACCTTC. Translated: CASSGDTSDRVNYGYTF.

The V call is TRBV10-3, the J call TRBJ2-2; the D gene is possibly TRBD1 (6 bases). CDR3 size: 16 residues. Trimming stripped 4 bases from V and 0 bases from J, with 12 bases between. The germline CDR1 and CDR2 sequences are ENHRY and SYGVKD. The CDR3 is CAISASGDSNTGELFF. CDR3 coding DNA: TGTGCCATCAGTGCGTCAGGGGATTCGAACACCGGGGAGCTGTTTTTT.

This clone has only one observation. The chain links TRBV6-5 to TRBJ2-7, with 7 bases identical to TRBD2. Trimming took 5 bases from V and 5 from J; bases not matched to a gene: 12. The CDR3 has 15 residues. The germline V gene has CDR1 MNHEY and CDR2 SVGAGI. CDR3 protein: CASSGGASGNNEQYF. CDR3 DNA: TGTGCCAGCAGTGGCGGGGCGAGCGGGAATAACGAGCAGTACTTC.

The rearrangement uses TRBV27 and TRBJ2-7; tentatively, D is TRBD1 (6 bases). Germline CDR1 MNHEY, CDR2 SMNVEV (reference sequence). The V gene lost 0 bases and the J gene lost 4 bases, with 13 bases spanning the gap. This CDR3 spans 15 amino acids. The CDR3 DNA sequence: TGTGCCAGCAGTTTATCCCCACAGGGATGGTACGAGCAGTACTTC. This codes for CASSLSPQGWYEQYF.

This clone has only a few counts. This rearrangement joins TRBV11-1 to TRBJ1-6; D unclear. V shed 5 bases and J shed 11 bases, with 16 bases lying between them. This CDR3 region has 14 residues. From germline, CDR1 is SGHAT and CDR2 FQDESV (reference sequence). CDR3: CASSLDEARTPLHF. The CDR3 DNA is TGTGCCAGCAGCCTAGACGAAGCGCGGACACCCCTCCACTTT.

The gene calls are TRBV29-1 and TRBJ1-2, with 8 bases aligning to TRBD1. Germline-derived CDR1 and CDR2 are SQVTM and ANQGSEA. The junction had 8 bases not matched to a gene; V was cut back by 0 bases and J by 2 bases. This CDR3 region has 16 residues. Written as DNA, the CDR3 is TGCAGCGTTGAAGATCGGGCGCAGGGGGCGAACTATGGCTACACCTTC. Its protein product is CSVEDRAQGANYGYTF. Full variable domain (rest looked up from reference TRBV29-1 and TRBJ1-2): SAVISQKPSRDICQRGTSLTIQCQVDSQVTMMFWYRQQPGQSLTLIATANQGSEATYESGFVIDKFPISRPNLTFSTLTVSNMSPEDSSIYLCSVEDRAQGANYGYTFGSGTRLTVV.

The rearrangement joins TRBV5-4 to TRBJ2-5; no clear D. CDR3 length equals 14 residues. V was cut by 0 bases and J by 5 bases, with 11 bases left in between. Germline loops: CDR1 SGHNT, CDR2 YYREEE (reference sequence). DNA of the CDR3: TGTGCCAGCAGCTTGGTGGGTAGCTCCGAGACCCAGTACTTC. This encodes CASSLVGSSETQYF.

This rearrangement joins TRBV19 to TRBJ1-1; D is uncertain. This CDR3 region has 12 residues. Trimming shortened V by 5 bases and J by 3 bases, and 7 bases separated the two germline ends. Germline loops: CDR1 LNHDA, CDR2 SQIVND (reference sequence). The CDR3 loop is CASSYGDTEAFF. CDR3 DNA sequence: TGTGCCAGTAGTTACGGGGACACTGAAGCTTTCTTT.

In its sample, this clone was seen once. The J gene is TRBJ2-5, the V gene TRBV27; a weak D match, TRBD2 (5 bases). Trimming removed 3 bases from V and 4 bases from J, with 12 bases in between. This CDR3 comprises 14 residues. The germline V gene encodes CDR1 MNHEY and CDR2 SMNVEV (reference sequence). This chain's CDR3 is CASSFLGSTETQYF. The DNA of the CDR3 is TGTGCCAGCAGTTTCCTAGGGAGCACAGAGACCCAGTACTTC.

In its sample, this clone was seen once. V gene TRBV11-3 combines with J gene TRBJ1-1; 8 nucleotides match TRBD1. This CDR3 has 15 residues. CDR1 and CDR2 from the germline V gene are SGHNT and YENEEA. With V trimmed by 2 bases and J by 1 base, 3 bases remained unmatched. In DNA, the CDR3 is TGTGCCAGCAGCTTAAGTGGACAGGGGAACACTGAAGCTTTCTTT. Translation gives CASSLSGQGNTEAFF. Based on the CDR3 plus reference TRBV11-3 and TRBJ1-1, the full variable domain is EAGVVQSPRYKIIEKKQPVAFWCNPISGHNTLYWYLQNLGQGPELLIRYENEEAVDDSQLPKDRFSAERLKGVDSTLKIQPAELGDSAVYLCASSLSGQGNTEAFFGQGTRLTVV.

The genes are TRBV28 and TRBJ1-2; the D gene is possibly TRBD1 (5 bases). The CDR3 sequence is 13 residues long. Germline V gives CDR1 MDHEN, CDR2 SYDVKM. The V end lost 6 bases, the J end lost 4 bases, and 12 bases lay between the germline ends. The CDR3: CASREGFVYGYTF. The CDR3 region has the DNA TGTGCCAGCAGGGAGGGGTTTGTCTATGGCTACACCTTC.

The chain couples TRBV5-1 to TRBJ2-3, with 7 bases fitting TRBD1. Trimming cost V 7 bases and J 2 bases; bases outside gene matches: 4. CDR1 and CDR2 from the germline V gene are SGHRS and YFSETQ. The CDR3 runs to 13 residues. CDR3 sequence: CASVGQTTDTQYF. Here the CDR3 DNA reads TGCGCCAGCGTGGGACAGACCACAGATACGCAGTATTTT.

The gene calls are TRBV4-1 and TRBJ2-7, with 10 nucleotides matching TRBD2. This CDR3 has 17 amino acids. Trimming cost V 4 bases and J 6 bases; bases outside gene matches: 15. Germline V gene lookup returns CDR1 MGHRA and CDR2 YSYEKL. The CDR3 sequence: CASSLSLVGLAGVEQYV. The CDR3 DNA is TGCGCCAGCAGCCTAAGCCTAGTCGGGCTAGCGGGGGTCGAGCAGTACGTC.

The rearrangement uses TRBV7-6 and TRBJ2-1, with 8 nucleotides matching TRBD2. J gave up 10 bases and V 1 base, and 6 bases lay outside the gene matches. This CDR3 region has 14 residues. Germline V lookup: CDR1 SGHVS, CDR2 FNYEAQ. CDR3 coding DNA: TGTGCCAGCAGCTTAGTAGGGAGCGGGAGAGAGCAGTTCTTC. Its translation: CASSLVGSGREQFF. Full variable domain (rest looked up from reference TRBV7-6 and TRBJ2-1): GAGVSQSPRYKVTKRGQDVALRCDPISGHVSLYWYRQALGQGPEFLTYFNYEAQQDKSGLPNDRFSAERPEGSISTLTIQRTEQRDSAMYRCASSLVGSGREQFFGPGTRLTVL.

The V gene is TRBV5-1, the J gene TRBJ2-1; 9 positions agree with TRBD2. The CDR3 is made up of 15 amino acids. Per the germline V gene, CDR1 is SGHRS and CDR2 is YFSETQ. V trimming: 2 bases; J trimming: 5 bases; junction bases outside the gene matches: 5. This CDR3 reads CASSLTRLADNEQFF. Here the CDR3 DNA reads TGCGCCAGCAGCTTAACGCGACTAGCGGACAATGAGCAGTTCTTC.

This chain joins TRBV11-1 and TRBJ2-5; weak D call: TRBD1 (6 bases). There are 14 residues in the CDR3. V was pared by 0 bases and J by 6 bases, with 11 bases between. Looked up from germline, CDR1 is SGHAT and CDR2 is FQDESV (reference sequence). As DNA, the CDR3 is TGTGCCAGCAGCTTAGCTTCAGGGGTGAAGACCCAGTACTTC. It yields the protein CASSLASGVKTQYF.

The J gene is TRBJ1-5, the V gene TRBV27; D is ambiguous. The germline V and J ends were trimmed by 5 bases and 0 bases, with 11 bases remaining between them. The CDR3 totals 15 residues. Germline V gives CDR1 MNHEY, CDR2 SMNVEV (reference sequence). In DNA, the CDR3 is TGTGCCAGCAGTCGCGACACCTATAGCAATCAGCCCCAGCATTTT. It is translated as CASSRDTYSNQPQHF.

This chain links TRBV27 with TRBJ1-1; D gene ambiguous. The CDR3 sequence is 15 residues long. With 6 bases removed from V and 5 bases from J, the gap between germline ends came to 19 bases. CDR1 MNHEY and CDR2 SMNVEV come from the germline V gene (reference sequence). For the CDR3, the DNA is TGTGCCAGCAGAGAGACGGGAGGTATAGTGACTGAAGCTTTCTTT. It codes for CASRETGGIVTEAFF.

This clone has just a few counts. This sequence joins TRBV30 and TRBJ1-2; 7 bases agree with TRBD1. There are 13 residues in the CDR3. The germline V gene encodes CDR1 GTSNPN and CDR2 SVGIG (reference sequence). V was clipped by 4 bases and J by 8 bases; unmatched bases: 10. As DNA, the CDR3 is TGTGCCTGGACAATACAGGGGTTAGTAGGCTACACCTTC. This sequence encodes CAWTIQGLVGYTF.

The chain combines TRBV5-1 with TRBJ1-2; D is unresolved. The CDR3 runs 14 residues. Germline V gene lookup returns CDR1 SGHRS and CDR2 YFSETQ. V was pared by 1 base and J by 4 bases, with 11 bases between. The CDR3 nucleotides read TGCGCCAGCAGCTTGACGCGACAAGGCTATGGCTACACCTTC. Protein sequence: CASSLTRQGYGYTF.

The chain uses TRBV10-2 and TRBJ2-1; D is possibly TRBD2 (5 bases). Germline-derived CDR1 and CDR2 are WSHSY and SAAADI. This CDR3 spans 14 amino acids. Between the trimmed V and J ends, which lost 6 bases and 7 bases, there was a span of 16 bases. The CDR3, as DNA: TGCGCCAGCAGAAAAAACGGGAATAGTAATGAGCAGTTCTTC. Its translation is CASRKNGNSNEQFF.

The V gene is TRBV13, the J gene TRBJ2-1; 7 bases agree with TRBD1. J lost 8 bases, V lost 0 bases, and 7 bases had no gene match. Germline loops: CDR1 PRHDT, CDR2 FYEKMQ (reference sequence). This CDR3 region has 15 residues. CDR3 protein: CASSLGPTGDDEQFF. The CDR3 coding sequence is TGTGCCAGCAGCTTAGGCCCTACAGGGGATGATGAGCAGTTCTTC.